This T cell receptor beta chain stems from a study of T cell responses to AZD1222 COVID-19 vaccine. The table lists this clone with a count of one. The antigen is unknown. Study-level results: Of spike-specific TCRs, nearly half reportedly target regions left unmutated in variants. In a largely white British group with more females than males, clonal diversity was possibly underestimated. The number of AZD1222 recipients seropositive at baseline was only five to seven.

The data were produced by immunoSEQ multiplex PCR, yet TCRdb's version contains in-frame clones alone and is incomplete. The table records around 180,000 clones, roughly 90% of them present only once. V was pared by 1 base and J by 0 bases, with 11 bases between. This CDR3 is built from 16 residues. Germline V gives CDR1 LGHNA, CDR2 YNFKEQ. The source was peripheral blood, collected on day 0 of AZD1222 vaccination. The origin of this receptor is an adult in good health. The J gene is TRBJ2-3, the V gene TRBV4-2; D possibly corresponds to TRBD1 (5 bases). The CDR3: CASSQVGAESTDTQYF. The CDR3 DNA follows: TGTGCCAGCAGCCAAGTAGGGGCGGAGAGCACAGATACGCAGTATTTT.